The 7 T cell receptor beta chains presented below share a single source sample, sequenced in a study of response to subunit inactivated influenza vaccine. TCRdb used MiXCR to reprocess the RT-PCR reads, holding one entry per CDR3 protein. Of under 200,000 distinct CDR3 sequences in the sample, approximately 10% are singletons; the top ten hold around 11%. The sample in question was non-naive T cells sorted from PBMCs, obtained roughly 48 days after vaccination. The receptors originated from a man between 50 and 59 years old who received an inactivated influenza vaccine.

This clonotype occurred a few times. The gene calls are TRBV18 and TRBJ2-1, with 8 bases matching TRBD1. This CDR3 spans 14 amino acids. V was clipped by 4 bases and J by 15 bases; unmatched bases: 14. Germline lookup yields CDR1 KGHSH and CDR2 LQKENI. The CDR3 sequence: CASSQFEAGGNRFF. Written as DNA, the CDR3 is TGTGCCAGCTCACAGTTTGAGGCAGGGGGCAACCGGTTCTTC.

This clonotype showed up many times. V usage is TRBV6-1 and J usage is TRBJ2-1; the match to TRBD2 covers 12 bases. The V and J ends lost 5 bases and 4 bases, in that order; junction bases with no gene match: 3. CDR3 length: 15 amino acids. The germline V gene has CDR1 MNHNS and CDR2 SASEGT. CDR3 region: CASSPLAGGYNEQFF. For the CDR3, the DNA is TGTGCCAGCAGTCCACTAGCGGGAGGTTACAATGAGCAGTTCTTC.

This clonotype has more than one count but fewer than ten. J is TRBJ1-5 and V is TRBV7-8; D is perhaps TRBD1 (5 bases). Trimming shortened V by 5 bases and J by 4 bases, and 15 bases separated the two germline ends. Germline V gene lookup returns CDR1 SGHVS and CDR2 FQNEAQ. CDR3 length: 15 residues. The CDR3 sequence is CASSQDTGGNQPQHF. The CDR3 nucleotides are TGTGCCAGCAGCCAGGACACCGGGGGGAATCAGCCCCAGCATTTT.

This clonotype was recorded at least ten times. The chain recombines TRBV5-6 with TRBJ1-1; 7 bases map to TRBD1. V was pared by 8 bases and J by 0 bases, with 7 bases of the junction left unmatched. Germline loops: CDR1 SGHDT, CDR2 YYEEEE. This CDR3 region has 14 residues. CDR3 DNA: TGTGCCAGTCAACAGGGGACGGTGAACACTGAAGCTTTCTTT. Translating gives CASQQGTVNTEAFF.

The chain is built from TRBV20-1 and TRBJ1-6, with TRBD1 identical over 11 bases. The trim removed 2 bases at V and 0 bases at J, leaving 6 bases unmatched. The CDR3 length is 18 residues. Germline CDR1 is DFQATT and CDR2 is SNEGSKA (reference sequence). This chain's CDR3 is CSARRDRGSSSYNSPLHF. For the CDR3, the DNA is TGCAGTGCTAGAAGGGACAGGGGGTCGAGCTCCTATAATTCACCCCTCCACTTT.

This clonotype appeared many times. The chain has TRBV5-1 and TRBJ2-6, with D hard to call. Trimming took 2 bases from V and 0 from J, leaving 3 bases between them. The CDR3 is 14 amino acids. Germline CDR1 is SGHRS and CDR2 is YFSETQ. The DNA for the CDR3 is TGCGCCAGCAGCTTTATCTCTGGGGCCAACGTCCTGACTTTC. Its protein is CASSFISGANVLTF.

V gene TRBV29-1 combines with J gene TRBJ2-5; D is undetermined. Germline V lookup: CDR1 SQVTM, CDR2 ANQGSEA. The CDR3 sequence is 14 residues long. V lost 7 bases to trimming and J lost 3 bases, with 18 bases between them. The CDR3 DNA sequence: TGCAGCGCCCGGTATCCAAACAGAAAAGAGACCCAGTACTTC. Translation gives CSARYPNRKETQYF.